The sequence of this T cell receptor (beta chain) was determined in a study of shared clonotypes between healthy human individuals. Overall study: CD8 memory received one plate per donor, CD8 naive two, CD4 memory three and CD4 naive three. Regarding the study as a whole: Blood was the only sampled material, and tissue repertoires likely differ. It was the non-shared clonotypes that had lower generation probabilities than clonotypes shared by all four donors.

This clone occurred once. Its antigen is currently unknown. TCRdb's table, derived via immunoSEQ multiplex PCR, lists solely in-frame clones and lacks some. The data show 550,000 to 850,000 clones, around 77% seen once. V was clipped by 8 bases and J by 4 bases; unmatched bases: 8. Germline V lookup: CDR1 LNHDA, CDR2 SQIVND (reference sequence). The CDR3 has 16 residues. Sequenced input: memory CD4+ T cells sorted from blood. Stated subset: CD45RA-negative fraction. This rearrangement joins TRBV19 to TRBJ2-2, with 12 bases fitting TRBD1. The sequence was obtained from a woman aged 30 to 39 in good health. Here the CDR3 reads CASAGTGGVGTGELFF. CDR3 bases: TGTGCCAGTGCCGGGACAGGGGGCGTTGGCACCGGGGAGCTGTTTTTT.